The 10 T cell receptor beta chains below come from one sample, sequenced in a study of T-cell memory formation after mild COVID-19. TCRdb re-called the 5' RACE reads through MiXCR, storing one row per CDR3 protein. The sample holds about 300,000 distinct CDR3 sequences, roughly 21% seen once. The sequenced material came from PBMCs or a T cell subset sorted from them (not recorded which). These receptors were obtained from a man between 18 and 29 years old who had mild COVID-19 (a few samples of this study predate the infection). Cell type and time point are not known.

The chain joins TRBV7-9 to TRBJ2-3; the match to TRBD1 covers 7 bases. Trimming removed 5 bases from V and 3 bases from J; junction bases left unmatched: 8. The CDR3 length is 15 residues. Germline V CDR1 and CDR2: SEHNR, FQNEAQ (reference sequence). CDR3 nucleotide sequence: TGTGCCAGCAGCCGAGACAGGGTCGGAACAGATACGCAGTATTTT. Its protein product is CASSRDRVGTDTQYF.

This clonotype was seen repeatedly, ten times or more. The chain employs TRBV5-1 and TRBJ2-5; 9 bases agree with TRBD2. V shed 1 base, J shed 2 bases, and the junction held 0 bases outside the gene matches. The germline gives CDR1 SGHRS, CDR2 YFSETQ. This CDR3 spans 14 amino acids. CDR3 nucleotides: TGCGCCAGCAGCTTGCTAGCGGGGCAAGAGACCCAGTACTTC. It specifies CASSLLAGQETQYF.

The chain links TRBV7-6 to TRBJ2-7; no definite D call. Trimming removed 5 bases from V and 3 bases from J, with 20 bases in between. This CDR3 comprises 16 residues. Per germline, CDR1 SGHVS and CDR2 FNYEAQ. The CDR3 is CASSPGPAVTLYEQYV. The CDR3 DNA sequence: TGTGCCAGCAGCCCAGGACCGGCAGTGACCCTCTACGAGCAGTACGTC.

This clonotype has only a few counts. The chain carries TRBV7-9 and TRBJ2-7, with 8 bases aligning to TRBD2. The CDR3 has 14 amino acids. V dropped 5 bases and J dropped 4; count of bases not matched to a gene: 7. CDR1 is SEHNR, CDR2 FQNEAQ, per germline (reference sequence). CDR3: CASSGSGLGYEQYV. The CDR3 DNA reads as TGTGCCAGCAGCGGCTCGGGACTAGGGTACGAGCAGTACGTC.

The CDR3: CASSFGQGGDTQYF. The CDR3 nucleotides read TGTGCCAGCAGTTTTGGACAGGGGGGAGATACGCAGTATTTT. The gene calls are TRBV12-3 or TRBV12-4 and TRBJ2-3, with 10 bases matching TRBD1. V trimming: 3 bases; J trimming: 5 bases; junction bases outside the gene matches: 2. This CDR3 contains 14 residues.

The rearrangement joins TRBV6-4 to TRBJ1-6; 9 bases fit TRBD1. The CDR3 totals 15 residues. The V gene end was trimmed by 5 bases and the J gene end by 9 bases; junction bases not matched to a gene: 8. The germline V gene encodes CDR1 MRHNA and CDR2 SNTAGT. This chain's CDR3 is CASSLTGTGISPLHF. The CDR3 DNA is TGTGCCAGCAGTCTAACCGGGACAGGGATTTCACCCCTCCACTTT.

This clonotype was detected a few times. V and J are TRBV5-1 and TRBJ1-6; 7 nucleotides align to TRBD1. This CDR3 has 15 residues. The germline V gene has CDR1 SGHRS and CDR2 YFSETQ. The J segment lost 8 bases and the V segment lost 4 bases, leaving 9 bases of the junction unmatched. CDR3 DNA sequence: TGCGCCAGCAGCCTCGGGACAGTCCAAGATTCACCCCTCCACTTT. As protein: CASSLGTVQDSPLHF. Together with reference TRBV5-1 and TRBJ1-6, the CDR3 gives the full variable domain: KAGVTQTPRYLIKTRGQQVTLSCSPISGHRSVSWYQQTPGQGLQFLFEYFSETQRNKGNFPGRFSGRQFSNSRSEMNVSTLELGDSALYLCASSLGTVQDSPLHFGNGTRLTVT.

This chain connects TRBV15 to TRBJ2-3; D unresolved. Looked up from germline, CDR1 is LNHNV and CDR2 is YYDKDF (reference sequence). Trimming left V 7 bases short and J 2 bases short, with 13 bases between. This CDR3 has 14 residues. In DNA, the CDR3 is TGTGCCACCAAGTGGGAATCGAACACAGATACGCAGTATTTT. The encoded protein is CATKWESNTDTQYF.

Worth noting for this clonotype: Germline is not matched at one junction end, which may reflect a read error. This rearrangement joins TRBV7-9 to TRBJ2-5; possibly TRBD2 for D (5 bases). CDR1 is SEHNR, CDR2 FQNEAQ, per germline (reference sequence). The CDR3 length is 12 residues. Written as DNA, the CDR3 is TGTGCCAGCAGCTTGGAGACTAAACCTCCCCACTTC. It translates to CASSLETKPPHF.

The chain carries TRBV7-9 and TRBJ2-1; a possible D gene is TRBD2 (5 bases). Germline CDR1 is SEHNR and CDR2 is FQNEAQ (reference sequence). The CDR3 runs to 17 residues. V was shortened by 5 bases and J by 1 base, with 18 bases between the two germline ends. CDR3 sequence: CASSRMPPLESYNEQFF. The CDR3 DNA sequence: TGTGCCAGCAGCCGAATGCCGCCACTAGAGTCCTACAATGAGCAGTTCTTC.